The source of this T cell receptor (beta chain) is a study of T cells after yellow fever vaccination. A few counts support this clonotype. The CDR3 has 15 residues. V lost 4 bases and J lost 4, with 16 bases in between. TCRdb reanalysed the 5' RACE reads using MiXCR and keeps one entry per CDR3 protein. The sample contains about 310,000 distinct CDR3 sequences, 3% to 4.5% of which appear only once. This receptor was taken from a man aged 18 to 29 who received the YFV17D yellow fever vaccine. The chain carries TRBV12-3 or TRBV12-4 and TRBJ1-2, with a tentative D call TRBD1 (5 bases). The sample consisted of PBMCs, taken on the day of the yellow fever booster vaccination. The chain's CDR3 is CASSSLRGPFYGYTF. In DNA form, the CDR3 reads TGTGCCAGCAGTTCACTCCGGGGCCCATTCTATGGCTACACCTTC.